A selection of T cell receptor beta chains follows, all from one sample in a study of cytomegalovirus exposure and HLA in healthy donors. Assay used: immunoSEQ multiplex PCR; TCRdb lists only in-frame clones, some missing. This sample has tens of thousands of clones, with approximately 86% found just once. The sequenced sample consisted of PBMCs. Every receptor here comes from a man between 25 and 39 years old in good health and CMV-seronegative. Both conserved end residues are part of each CDR3. D genes are given only for firm matches. Clone sizes are given selectively: once, few, many, or a class where the clone is expanded.

TRBD1	TRBV5-1	TRBJ2-7	.	TGCGCCAGCAGCCGGGACAGCAGCTCCTACGAGCAGTACTTC	CASSRDSSSYEQYF
TRBD2	TRBV5-1	TRBJ2-1	.	TGCGCCAGCAGCCTAACCCTAGCGGGATATAGAGGTGAGCAGTTCTTC	CASSLTLAGYRGEQFF
.	TRBV9	TRBJ2-5	.	TGTGCCAGCAGCGTATCCGGGGTAGGAGAGACCCAGTACTTC	CASSVSGVGETQYF
.	TRBV19	TRBJ2-7	large	TGTGCCAGTAGTATAGGGACAGCGACCGAGCAGTACTTC	CASSIGTATEQYF
.	TRBV7-6	TRBJ2-3	.	TGTGCCAGCAGTCCTATAGAAGATACGCAGTATTTT	CASSPIEDTQYF
.	TRBV27	TRBJ2-7	.	TGTGCCAGCAGTTTCCAACCTCCCTCCGGGGGTTACGAGTACGAGCAGTACTTC	CASSFQPPSGGYEYEQYF
TRBD2	TRBV4-1	TRBJ2-1	.	TGCGCCAGCAGCCTTACCCCCGGGACTACCTCCTACAATGAGCAGTTCTTC	CASSLTPGTTSYNEQFF
.	TRBV11-3	TRBJ2-1	.	TGTGCCAGCAGTGGCAACGATGAGCAGTTCTTC	CASSGNDEQFF
.	TRBV6-5	TRBJ1-1	.	TGTGCCAGCAGTTACGCCGGAGTGAACACTGAAGCTTTCTTT	CASSYAGVNTEAFF
TRBD1	TRBV19	TRBJ2-5	.	TGTGCCAGTAATCAGGGGGTTAAAGAGACCCAGTACTTC	CASNQGVKETQYF
.	TRBV11-3	TRBJ1-5	.	TGTGCCAGCAGCCCCCCCTTGGGGAGGGGCAATCAGCCCCAGCATTTT	CASSPPLGRGNQPQHF
.	TRBV4-1	TRBJ1-1	.	TGCGCCAGCAGCCAAGAAGGGGCCTCGAACACTGAAGCTTTCTTT	CASSQEGASNTEAFF
TRBD2	TRBV9	TRBJ2-1	.	TGTGCCAGCAGCCGACCCGAGACTAGCAATCGCTACAATGAGCAGTTCTTC	CASSRPETSNRYNEQFF
.	TRBV5-1	TRBJ1-4	.	TGCGCCAGCAGCTCCCGCTACGCGAATGAAAAACTGTTTTTT	CASSSRYANEKLFF
.	TRBV4-1	TRBJ2-3	.	TGCGCCAGCAGCCAAGCTAGCCTTACTAGCACAGATACGCAGTATTTT	CASSQASLTSTDTQYF
.	TRBV5-1	TRBJ2-1	.	TGCGCCAGCAGCTTGGACAACAATGAGCAGTTCTTC	CASSLDNNEQFF
.	TRBV15	TRBJ1-5	.	TGTGCCACCACCAGAAGCAGGGAAGACAATCAGCCCCAGCATTTT	CATTRSREDNQPQHF
TRBD1	TRBV20-1	TRBJ1-2	.	TGCAGTGCCGGGACAGATTATGGCTACACCTTC	CSAGTDYGYTF
.	TRBV27	TRBJ1-6	.	TGTGCCAGCAGCCCGACAGTCACTTATAATTCACCCCTCCACTTT	CASSPTVTYNSPLHF
.	TRBV19	TRBJ1-4	.	TGTGCCAGTAGGACCAGGGCGCTGTTTAATGAAAAACTGTTTTTT	CASRTRALFNEKLFF
TRBD1	TRBV7-3	TRBJ1-1	.	TGTGCCAGCAGCTTAACGACAGGGGCCAAGAACACTGAAGCTTTCTTT	CASSLTTGAKNTEAFF
TRBD2	TRBV7-8	TRBJ2-2	.	TGTGCCAGCAGCTCCCCCCCAGCGGGAGGTGACACCGGGGAGCTGTTTTTT	CASSSPPAGGDTGELFF
.	TRBV4-3	TRBJ2-2	once	TGCGCCAGCAGCCAAGAGATTGGCACCCTGAACGCCGGGGAGCTGTTTTTT	CASSQEIGTLNAGELFF
.	TRBV6-5	TRBJ1-2	few	TGTGCCAGCAGACGAGACCTATTCCCGGGCTATGGCTACACCTTC	CASRRDLFPGYGYTF
.	TRBV2	TRBJ2-2	.	TGTGCCAGCAGTCAGGGAACCGGGGAGCTGTTTTTT	CASSQGTGELFF
.	TRBV6-5	TRBJ2-5	.	TGTGCCAGCAGAAGTTACGGGGAGACCCAGTACTTC	CASRSYGETQYF
TRBD2	TRBV11-2	TRBJ2-3	.	TGTGCCAGCAGCTTAATGGTTGCGGGAGGGTACACAGATACGCAGTATTTT	CASSLMVAGGYTDTQYF
.	TRBV6-5	TRBJ1-1	.	TGTGCCAGCAGTTACTCTGTGGGGGGGGACACTGAAGCTTTCTTT	CASSYSVGGDTEAFF
TRBD1	TRBV5-1	TRBJ2-7	once	TGCGCCAGCAGCTTGGCTACAGGGGGCAGAGCCTACGAGCAGTACTTC	CASSLATGGRAYEQYF
.	TRBV5-6	TRBJ1-1	.	TGTGCCAGCCGACCAGGGACTAACACTGAAGCTTTCTTT	CASRPGTNTEAFF
.	TRBV7-9	TRBJ1-2	.	TGTGCCAGCAGCCCCCGGGACACAATTAACTATGGCTACACCTTC	CASSPRDTINYGYTF
.	TRBV7-3	TRBJ2-2	.	TGTGCCAGCAGCTTAACGGGGGGCACCGGGGAGCTGTTTTTT	CASSLTGGTGELFF
.	TRBV5-1	TRBJ1-4	once	TGCGCCAGCAGCTTGTTCAGTGCAACTAATGAAAAACTGTTTTTT	CASSLFSATNEKLFF
.	TRBV19	TRBJ1-5	few	TGTGCCAGTAGTGGGGCATATCAGCCCCAGCATTTT	CASSGAYQPQHF
.	TRBV10-3	TRBJ1-2	.	TGTGCCTCTAACTGGGGGGTCGGGACTAACTATGGCTACACCTTC	CASNWGVGTNYGYTF
.	TRBV28	TRBJ1-1	.	TGTGCCAGCAGTTACCGGGTCCTAGAAGCTTTCTTT	CASSYRVLEAFF
.	TRBV4-1	TRBJ1-2	.	TGCGCCAGCAGCCAAGGAGACACCTATAACTATGGCTACACCTTC	CASSQGDTYNYGYTF
.	TRBV19	TRBJ1-1	.	TGTGCCAGTAGTCGAGAGAAAATGAACACTGAAGCTTTCTTT	CASSREKMNTEAFF
.	TRBV6-6	TRBJ2-7	.	TGTGCCAGCAGTTTCCCTTCGCCCGAGTACGAGCAGTACTTC	CASSFPSPEYEQYF
TRBD2	TRBV5-1	TRBJ2-3	.	TGCGCCAGCAGCTTTTCGAGCGGGAGTAGAGCCCTCCCATTAATCACAGATACGCAGTATTTT	CASSFSSGSRALPLITDTQYF
TRBD1	TRBV11-2	TRBJ1-2	.	TGTGCCAGCAGCTTATCCCGGGACAGTTCCTATGGCTACACCTTC	CASSLSRDSSYGYTF
TRBD1	TRBV18	TRBJ2-7	.	TGTGCCAGCTCACCAGCAGGACAGGGCCGCTACGAGCAGTACTTC	CASSPAGQGRYEQYF
.	TRBV7-8	TRBJ1-5	few	TGTGCCAGCAGCTTAGATAACGGGAATCAGCCCCAGCATTTT	CASSLDNGNQPQHF
TRBD2	TRBV15	TRBJ2-1	.	TGTGCCACCAGCAGTGGGCTAGCGGGGAGGTCGGATGAGCAGTTCTTC	CATSSGLAGRSDEQFF
TRBD1	TRBV2	TRBJ1-5	.	TGTGCCAGCATACCGGGACAGGGTGGTCAGCCCCAGCATTTT	CASIPGQGGQPQHF
.	TRBV5-4	TRBJ2-5	.	TGTGCCAGCAGCTTGCAGCGGGAGACCCAGTACTTC	CASSLQRETQYF
TRBD1	TRBV10-1	TRBJ1-5	.	TGCGCCAGCAGTGATGACAGGGGCTTCGATCAGCCCCAGCATTTT	CASSDDRGFDQPQHF
TRBD2	TRBV7-3	TRBJ2-3	.	TGTGCCAGCAGGGTCGGGCTAGCGGGAGCAGATACGCAGTATTTT	CASRVGLAGADTQYF
.	TRBV4-3	TRBJ1-1	many	TGCGCCAGCAGCCCCTCACTAGAGGCCCGGGGGGGGACTGAAGCTTTCTTT	CASSPSLEARGGTEAFF
TRBD1	TRBV6-6	TRBJ1-1	.	TGTGCCAGCAGTCGAACAGGGGGACAGGGTACTGAAGCTTTCTTT	CASSRTGGQGTEAFF
TRBD2	TRBV5-6	TRBJ2-1	.	TGTGCCAGCAGTTACGGACCCGGGGGGATTCCAGCCAATGAGCAGTTCTTC	CASSYGPGGIPANEQFF
TRBD1	TRBV28	TRBJ1-3	.	TGTGCCAGCGGGCTGGGACAGGGGCTGGGCACCATATATTTT	CASGLGQGLGTIYF
TRBD1	TRBV19	TRBJ1-1	.	TGTGCCAGTAGTGACCCGACAGGGCGAGTAGGGGACACTGAAGCTTTCTTT	CASSDPTGRVGDTEAFF
.	TRBV6-6	TRBJ1-5	once	TGTGCCAGCAACTGGGCGCCGGTGGAAGGTCAGCCCCAGCATTTT	CASNWAPVEGQPQHF
TRBD1	TRBV5-4	TRBJ1-4	once	TGTGCCAGCAGCTCCGGTGGACAGGGAGAAAAACTGTTTTTT	CASSSGGQGEKLFF